These T cell receptor beta chains were read from a single sample in a study of Graves' ophthalmopathy and Graves' hyperthyroidism. TCRdb re-analysed the multiplex PCR reads in MiXCR, keeping a single row per CDR3 protein. The sample lists 500,000 to 700,000 distinct CDR3 sequences, just under 40% occurring once. The sequencing sample was made of peripheral blood or thyroid tissue (not recorded which). These TCRs come from an adult man with Graves' hyperthyroidism. Both conserved end residues are part of each CDR3. D genes are given only for firm matches. Clone size is not always given. Where it is, it says once, few, many or a class for expanded clones.

>-|TRBJ1-4|TRBV29-1|-
TGCAGCGTTGAAGGTCCGGGTAATGAAAAACTGTTTTTT
CSVEGPGNEKLFF
>-|TRBJ1-1|TRBV9|-
TGTGCCAGCAGCCCTGGGACGCCTGAAGCTTTCTTT
CASSPGTPEAFF
>TRBD1|TRBJ2-7|TRBV6-2/TRBV6-3|many
TGTGCCAGCAACAGGGGGCCCTACGAGCAGTACTTC
CASNRGPYEQYF
>-|TRBJ1-2|TRBV20-1|-
TGCAGTGCTAGAGTGCCAGGTTACTATGGCTACACCTTC
CSARVPGYYGYTF
>-|TRBJ1-2|TRBV29-1|many
TGCAGCGTTGAATCTGGGTACAGGGATGGCTACACCTTC
CSVESGYRDGYTF
>-|TRBJ1-3|TRBV2|many
TGTGCCAGCAGCCAAGGGAAGAGCTCTGGAAACACCACATATTTT
CASSQGKSSGNTTYF
>TRBD1|TRBJ1-5|TRBV28|-
TGTGCCAGCAGTTTATCCAGGGGGCCTCACAATCAGCCCCAGCATTTT
CASSLSRGPHNQPQHF
>TRBD1|TRBJ2-6|TRBV20-1|many
TGCAGTGCTCCACTGACAGGGGTCGGTTCTGGGGCCAACGTCCTGACTTTC
CSAPLTGVGSGANVLTF
>-|TRBJ2-7|TRBV12-3/TRBV12-4|many
TGTGCCAGCAGTGCCTCGCCCTACGAGCAGTACTTC
CASSASPYEQYF
>-|TRBJ1-6|TRBV10-3|many
TGTGCCATCAGACGACCCAATTCACCCCTCCACTTT
CAIRRPNSPLHF
>-|TRBJ2-7|TRBV2|-
TGTGCCAGCAAAGGGGGATCTTTTGGGGGAGCACGCTACGAGCAGTACTTC
CASKGGSFGGARYEQYF
>TRBD2|TRBJ2-3|TRBV10-3|-
TGTGCCATCAGTGAGCCCCGGAGAGCGGGAAGACCAGATACGCAGTATTTT
CAISEPRRAGRPDTQYF
>TRBD2|TRBJ2-5|TRBV15|-
TGTGCCACCAGCAGAGTTAGCGGGGGTTGGAGCGAGACCCAGTACTTC
CATSRVSGGWSETQYF
>TRBD2|TRBJ2-5|TRBV7-9|-
TGCGCCAGCAGTGCCGGGACTAGCGCCCAAGGGACCCAGTACTTC
CASSAGTSAQGTQYF
>-|TRBJ2-3|TRBV19|-
TGTGCCAGTAGTAGCGACAGCTACTACACAGATACGCAGTATTTT
CASSSDSYYTDTQYF
>-|TRBJ2-7|TRBV5-1|many
TGCGCCAGCAGCTTGGTCAGGGGAGGCTACGAGCAGTACTTC
CASSLVRGGYEQYF
>-|TRBJ2-7|TRBV5-1|-
TGCGCCAGCAGCAAGCAACGGGCGGGCGGTTACGAGCAGTACTTC
CASSKQRAGGYEQYF
>-|TRBJ1-1|TRBV7-8|many
TGTGCCAGCAGCTTAGAAGCGGTGGGGATCGGCAGAGAAGCTTTCTTT
CASSLEAVGIGREAFF
>TRBD1|TRBJ1-2|TRBV14|-
TGTGCCAGCGTCCTCGAAGGGACAGGGCCCTATGGCTACACCTTC
CASVLEGTGPYGYTF
>-|TRBJ1-6|TRBV20-1|-
TGCAGTGCTAGAGATTTCCGGGACCTAAATAATTCACCCCTCCACTTT
CSARDFRDLNNSPLHF
>-|TRBJ1-1|TRBV10-2|-
TGCGCCAGCGTTGAGGTGGGGCGGGGGGCCACTGAAGCTTTCTTT
CASVEVGRGATEAFF
>TRBD1|TRBJ2-5|TRBV2|-
TGTGCCAGCAGAGACCGGGACAGCCAAGAGACCCAGTACTTC
CASRDRDSQETQYF
>-|TRBJ1-5|TRBV12-3/TRBV12-4|many
TGTGCCAGCAGCCCGACGGGGGTTAATCAGCCCCAGCATTTT
CASSPTGVNQPQHF
>-|TRBJ1-1|TRBV5-1|many
TGCGCCAGCAGCAAGGTGACGTTACAAACGAACACTGAAGCTTTCTTT
CASSKVTLQTNTEAFF
>-|TRBJ2-7|TRBV5-6|-
TGTGCCAGCAGCGGAGCAGGGCGAGATACGCAGTACTTC
CASSGAGRDTQYF
>-|TRBJ1-1|TRBV7-3|few
TGTGCCAGCAGCTTGGCCGGACGGATTATGAACACTGAAGCTTTCTTT
CASSLAGRIMNTEAFF
>-|TRBJ1-2|TRBV20-1|many
TGCAGTGTTCAGGGAGGGGACTATGGCTACACCTTC
CSVQGGDYGYTF
>TRBD1|TRBJ2-3|TRBV7-9|-
TGTGCCAGCAGCCCCCGACAGGGAGTCACAGATACGCAGTATTTT
CASSPRQGVTDTQYF
>-|TRBJ1-1|TRBV3-1|-
TGTGCCGGCAGCCTTAAAGGACTACACGTTGAAGCTTTCTTT
CAGSLKGLHVEAFF
>-|TRBJ2-1|TRBV25-1|-
TGTGCCAGCAGCCGGGACTTCAATGAGCAGTTCTTC
CASSRDFNEQFF
>TRBD1|TRBJ2-2|TRBV29-1|-
TGCAGCGTTGTTTCGGGACAGGGGAGTGGCACCGGGGAGCTGTTTTTT
CSVVSGQGSGTGELFF
>TRBD1|TRBJ2-7|TRBV7-9|-
TGTGCCAGCAGCAGCCCTGGGACAGGGTCGGACGAGCAGTACTTC
CASSSPGTGSDEQYF
>-|TRBJ1-1|TRBV10-3|many
TGTGCCATCAGTGAGGGGCGGCAGCAGGCTGAAGCTTTCTTT
CAISEGRQQAEAFF
>-|TRBJ2-7|TRBV19|-
TGTGCCAGCAGCTTGGACAGTGGAAACACCTACGAGCAGTACTTC
CASSLDSGNTYEQYF
>-|TRBJ1-1|TRBV10-3|few
TGTGCCATCAGTGGAGAACAGGGAAGGTTGAACACTGAAGCTTTCTTT
CAISGEQGRLNTEAFF
>-|TRBJ2-7|TRBV6-5|many
TGTGCCAGCAGTCGAAGACAGGCCTACTACGAGCAGTACTTC
CASSRRQAYYEQYF
>TRBD1|TRBJ1-1|TRBV7-6|few
TGTGCCAGCAGCTTAGCGTACAGGGGAAGAAGTACTGAAGCTTTCTTT
CASSLAYRGRSTEAFF
>-|TRBJ2-2|TRBV7-9|-
TGTGCCAGCAGCTCAGGCCTTTGGGAGCTGTTTTTT
CASSSGLWELFF
>TRBD1|TRBJ2-7|TRBV2|-
TGTGCCAGCAGTTTATCGGGACAGAGGTTTCACGAGCAGTACTTC
CASSLSGQRFHEQYF
>-|TRBJ2-5|TRBV12-3/TRBV12-4|many
TGTGCCAGCAGTTTAGTAATTGGTGGGGGCAGTGAGACCCAGTACTTC
CASSLVIGGGSETQYF
>-|TRBJ2-5|TRBV7-2|-
TGTGCCAGCAGCCCACACCAGGGGCTAGCAGTGGAGACCCAGTACTTC
CASSPHQGLAVETQYF
>TRBD1|TRBJ1-4|TRBV7-8|many
TGTGCCAGCAGTTCCCGTGGGGGGACAGGGAGAGAAAAACTGTTTTTT
CASSSRGGTGREKLFF
>TRBD1|TRBJ1-2|TRBV20-1|-
TGCAGTGCTGGACAGGGGCGCGGCTACACCTTC
CSAGQGRGYTF
>-|TRBJ2-7|TRBV10-3|-
TGTGCCATCATGGCCTTGGGGGGGCAGTACTTC
CAIMALGGQYF
>-|TRBJ1-1|TRBV20-1|-
TGCAGTGCTAAATCGGGACAATTTTTT
CSAKSGQFF